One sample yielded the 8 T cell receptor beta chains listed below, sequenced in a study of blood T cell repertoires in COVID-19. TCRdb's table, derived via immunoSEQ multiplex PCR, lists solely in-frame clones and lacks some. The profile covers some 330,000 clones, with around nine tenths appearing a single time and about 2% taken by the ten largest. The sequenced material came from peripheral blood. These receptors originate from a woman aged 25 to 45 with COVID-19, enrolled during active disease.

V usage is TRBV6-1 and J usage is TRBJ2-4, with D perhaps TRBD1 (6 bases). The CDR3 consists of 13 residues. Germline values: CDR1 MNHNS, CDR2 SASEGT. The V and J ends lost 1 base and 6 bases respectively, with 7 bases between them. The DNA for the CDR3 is TGTGCCAGCAGTGAAGAACAGGGAAACATTCAGTACTTC. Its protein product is CASSEEQGNIQYF.

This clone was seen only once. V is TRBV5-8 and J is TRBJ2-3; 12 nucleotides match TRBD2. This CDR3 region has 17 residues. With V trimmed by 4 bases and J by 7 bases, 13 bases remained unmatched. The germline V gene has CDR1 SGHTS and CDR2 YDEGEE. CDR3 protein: CASSPLPILAGGNTQYF. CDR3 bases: TGTGCCAGCAGCCCACTCCCGATACTAGCGGGGGGAAATACGCAGTATTTT. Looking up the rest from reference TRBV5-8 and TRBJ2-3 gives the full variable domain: EAGVTQSPTHLIKTRGQQATLRCSPISGHTSVYWYQQALGLGLQFLLWYDEGEERNRGNFPPRFSGRQFPNYSSELNVNALELEDSALYLCASSPLPILAGGNTQYFGPGTRLTVL.

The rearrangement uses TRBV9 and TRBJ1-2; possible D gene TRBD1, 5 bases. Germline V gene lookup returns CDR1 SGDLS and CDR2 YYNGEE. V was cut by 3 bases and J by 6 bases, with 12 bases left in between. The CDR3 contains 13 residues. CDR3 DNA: TGTGCCAGCAGCGGTCCAGGGAATGATGGCTACACCTTC. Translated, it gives CASSGPGNDGYTF. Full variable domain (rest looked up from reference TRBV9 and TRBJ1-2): DSGVTQTPKHLITATGQRVTLRCSPRSGDLSVYWYQQSLDQGLQFLIQYYNGEERAKGNILERFSAQQFPDLHSELNLSSLELGDSALYFCASSGPGNDGYTFGSGTRLTVV.

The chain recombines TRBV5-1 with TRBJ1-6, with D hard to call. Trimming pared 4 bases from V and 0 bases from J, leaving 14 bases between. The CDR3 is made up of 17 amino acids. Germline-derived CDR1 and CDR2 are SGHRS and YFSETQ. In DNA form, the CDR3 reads TGCGCCAGCAGCCCAAGTGGTCTGAGCTCCTATAATTCACCCCTCCACTTT. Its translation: CASSPSGLSSYNSPLHF.

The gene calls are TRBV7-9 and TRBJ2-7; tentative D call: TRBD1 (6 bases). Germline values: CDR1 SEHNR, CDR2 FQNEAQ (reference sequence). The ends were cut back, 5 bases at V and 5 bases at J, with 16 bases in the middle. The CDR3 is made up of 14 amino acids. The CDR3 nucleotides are TGTGCCAGCAGCACCAGCCCAGGGGTCCACGAGCAGTACGTC. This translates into CASSTSPGVHEQYV.

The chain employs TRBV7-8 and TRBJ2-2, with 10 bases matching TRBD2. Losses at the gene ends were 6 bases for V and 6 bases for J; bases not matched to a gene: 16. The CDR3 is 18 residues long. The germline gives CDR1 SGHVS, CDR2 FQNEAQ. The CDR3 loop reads CASRPMGLAGVIPGELFF. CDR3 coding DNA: TGTGCCAGCAGACCTATGGGGCTAGCGGGGGTTATCCCCGGGGAGCTGTTTTTT.

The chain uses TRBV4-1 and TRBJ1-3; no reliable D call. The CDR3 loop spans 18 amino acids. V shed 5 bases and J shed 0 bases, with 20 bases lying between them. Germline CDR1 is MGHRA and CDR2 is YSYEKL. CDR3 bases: TGCGCCAGCAGCTTCTTGTCGGGAGCCTTAAGCTCTGGAAACACCATATATTTT. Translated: CASSFLSGALSSGNTIYF.

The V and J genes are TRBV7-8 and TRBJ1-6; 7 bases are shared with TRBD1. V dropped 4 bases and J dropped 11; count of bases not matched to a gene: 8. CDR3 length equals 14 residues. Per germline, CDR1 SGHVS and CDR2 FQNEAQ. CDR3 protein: CASSSRQGGAPLHF. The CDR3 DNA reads TGTGCCAGCAGCTCTCGACAGGGAGGAGCACCCCTCCACTTT.